The rows below give T cell receptor beta chains drawn from one sample of a study of blood T cells in healthy people across ages. TCRdb reprocessed the 5' RACE reads with MiXCR, giving one entry per CDR3 protein. The sample gives more than 600,000 distinct CDR3 sequences, 25% of which show up once; 8% to 10% is in the top ten. These sequences were also reported in another study, on T cells of mothers and their children.

The sequenced sample was blood. The receptors were sampled from a boy aged 10-17 years in good health. The CDR3 runs from the conserved cysteine through the conserved F or W.

cdr3_aa	j_call	v_call
CASSVIGTPGDEQFF	.	TRBV7-9
CASSLRISGANVLTF	TRBJ2-6	TRBV7-2
CASSLSNTGKGEAFF	TRBJ1-1	TRBV27
CASRVAGATGELFF	TRBJ2-2	TRBV7-2
CASSLGPLAYEQYF	.	TRBV5-5
CASNPAGEGTQYF	TRBJ2-3	TRBV7-9
CASRTTGKETQYF	.	TRBV28
CASSQVLAGGRDEQFF	TRBJ2-1	TRBV4-2
CASSLGAGRAGELFF	TRBJ2-2	TRBV12-3/TRBV12-4
CASSFGTSGVEQYF	TRBJ2-7	TRBV27
CASSLKTGGGTEAFF	TRBJ1-1	TRBV27